This T cell receptor beta chain was observed in a study of early T cells in non-severe SARS-CoV-2 infection. Unique molecular identifier tags were affixed to discrete cDNA molecules. A single record per CDR3 protein comes from TCRdb applying MiXCR to the 5' RACE reads. The sample lists 20,000 to 25,000 distinct CDR3 sequences, around 5% occurring once. Study observations and caveats: CD4 and private specificities were missed by VDJdb matching, which favored anti-spike CD8 responses.

This clonotype is classed as medium-sized (0.01 to 0.1%). Its antigen is unknown. Germline trimming cut 1 base from V and 8 bases from J; bases unmatched to any gene: 8. Germline CDR1 and CDR2: SEHNR and FQNEAQ (reference sequence). The CDR3 has 15 residues. The V gene is TRBV7-9, the J gene TRBJ2-1; TRBD2 matches at 7 bases. The sequence came from an adult who was a healthcare worker with PCR-confirmed SARS-CoV-2 infection or an uninfected control (not recorded which). Source material: whole blood. Written as DNA, the CDR3 is TGTGCCAGCAGCTTAGGGCTAGCGGTGGTGGATGAGCAGTTCTTC. Encoded protein: CASSLGLAVVDEQFF.